This TCR beta chain is from a study of blood T cells in healthy people across ages. The study's findings and limits: Per million T cells, TCR beta diversity dropped roughly linearly as age increased.

On this clonotype itself: Its antigen remains unknown. The junction differs from germline at one of its ends, possibly a read error.

Alongside a J-beta primer mix, a sample-barcoded 5' primer served in a second PCR lasting about 7 to 11 cycles. Every molecule of cDNA carried a tag from a template-switch adaptor with 12 random nucleotides. TCRdb itself ran the 5' RACE reads through MiXCR, one entry per CDR3 protein. The sample has over 1,500,000 distinct CDR3 sequences; approximately 39% are singletons. This CDR3 spans 13 amino acids. The V gene's germline CDR1 is SEHNR and CDR2 FQNEAQ (reference sequence). The authors extracted at least 6 micrograms of total RNA per sample. The sample taken for sequencing was blood. The chain has TRBV7-9 and TRBJ2-1; D ambiguous. The TCR comes from a human donor in good health. The CDR3 region has the DNA TGTGCCAGCAGTACCGACACCTACAATGAGCAGGTCTTC. Protein product: CASSTDTYNEQVF.